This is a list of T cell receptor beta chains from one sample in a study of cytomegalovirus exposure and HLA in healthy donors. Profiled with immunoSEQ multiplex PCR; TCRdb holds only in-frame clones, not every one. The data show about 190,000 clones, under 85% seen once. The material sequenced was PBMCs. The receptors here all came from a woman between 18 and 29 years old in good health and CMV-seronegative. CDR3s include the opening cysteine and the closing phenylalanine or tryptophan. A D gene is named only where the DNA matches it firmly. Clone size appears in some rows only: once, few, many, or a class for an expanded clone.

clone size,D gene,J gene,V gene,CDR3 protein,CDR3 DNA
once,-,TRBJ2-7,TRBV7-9,CASSSSKLSSYEQYF,TGTGCCAGCAGCTCCTCAAAACTTAGCAGCTACGAGCAGTACTTC
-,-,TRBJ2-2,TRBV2,CASRGSGDTGELFF,TGTGCCAGCAGGGGCTCAGGGGACACCGGGGAGCTGTTTTTT
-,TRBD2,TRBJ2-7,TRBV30,CAWSGGTSGPYEQYF,TGTGCCTGGAGCGGCGGGACTAGCGGCCCCTACGAGCAGTACTTC
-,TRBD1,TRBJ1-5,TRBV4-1,CASSQGQGGSNQPQHF,TGCGCCAGCAGCCAAGGACAGGGCGGCAGCAATCAGCCCCAGCATTTT
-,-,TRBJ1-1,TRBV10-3,CAISAWSEDEAFF,TGTGCCATCAGTGCGTGGTCGGAGGACGAAGCTTTCTTT
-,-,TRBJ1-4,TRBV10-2,CASSAMTGSNEKLFF,TGCGCCAGCAGTGCTATGACAGGATCGAATGAAAAACTGTTTTTT
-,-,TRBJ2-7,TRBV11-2,CASSSPRAGAARYEQYF,TGTGCCAGCAGCTCTCCGAGGGCGGGGGCCGCAAGGTACGAGCAGTACTTC
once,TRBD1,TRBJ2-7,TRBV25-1,CASSGTDGSYEQYF,TGTGCCAGCAGCGGGACAGACGGCTCCTACGAGCAGTACTTC
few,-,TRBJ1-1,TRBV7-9,CASSSNRDNTEAFF,TGTGCCAGCAGCTCCAACCGGGATAACACTGAAGCTTTCTTT
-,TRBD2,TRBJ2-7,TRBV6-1,CASSGAGGTYEQYF,TGTGCCAGCAGTGGGGCGGGGGGAACCTACGAGCAGTACTTC
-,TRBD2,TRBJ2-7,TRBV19,CASSLGLAGDEQYF,TGTGCCAGTAGTCTTGGACTAGCGGGAGACGAGCAGTACTTC
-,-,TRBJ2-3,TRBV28,CASDSRTDTQYF,TGTGCCAGCGACAGCCGAACAGATACGCAGTATTTT
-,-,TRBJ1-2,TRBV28,CASREGVSNYGYTF,TGTGCCAGCCGAGAGGGAGTCTCTAACTATGGCTACACCTTC
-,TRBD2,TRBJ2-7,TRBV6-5,CASSPRTSGSYEQYF,TGTGCCAGCAGCCCGCGGACTAGCGGATCCTACGAGCAGTACTTC
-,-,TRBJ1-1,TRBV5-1,CASSLGGHGNTEAFF,TGCGCCAGCAGCTTGGGGGGGCATGGGAACACTGAAGCTTTCTTT
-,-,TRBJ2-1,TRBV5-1,CASSLRTLYNEQFF,TGCGCCAGCAGCTTGAGGACATTATACAATGAGCAGTTCTTC
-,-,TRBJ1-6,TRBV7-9,CASSTQGSNSPLHF,TGTGCCAGCAGCACACAGGGTAGTAATTCACCCCTCCACTTT
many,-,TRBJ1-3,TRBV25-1,CASSETRSGHSGNTIYF,TGTGCCAGCAGTGAGACCCGTTCAGGACACTCTGGAAACACCATATATTTT
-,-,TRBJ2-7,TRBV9,CASSASEQYF,TGTGCCAGCAGCGCGTCCGAGCAGTACTTC
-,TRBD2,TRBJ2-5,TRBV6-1,CASKWGGVLQETQYF,TGTGCCAGCAAATGGGGGGGGGTCCTCCAGGAGACCCAGTACTTC
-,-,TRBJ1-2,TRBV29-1,CSVVFSGFFGYTF,TGCAGCGTTGTTTTCTCGGGTTTCTTTGGCTACACCTTC
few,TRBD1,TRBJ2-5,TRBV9,CASSVGDRAHGETQYF,TGTGCCAGCAGCGTAGGGGACAGGGCCCATGGAGAGACCCAGTACTTC
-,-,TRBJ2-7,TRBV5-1,CASSPIGGYEQYF,TGCGCCAGCAGCCCGATTGGGGGGTACGAGCAGTACTTC
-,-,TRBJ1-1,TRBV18,CASNRDMNTEAFF,TGTGCCAGTAACAGGGATATGAACACTGAAGCTTTCTTT
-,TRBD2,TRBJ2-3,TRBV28,CASSSRLAGVRNTQYF,TGTGCCAGCAGTTCGAGACTAGCGGGAGTCCGCAATACGCAGTATTTT
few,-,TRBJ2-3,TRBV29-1,CSVGHPGTDTQYF,TGCAGCGTTGGTCATCCGGGCACAGATACGCAGTATTTT
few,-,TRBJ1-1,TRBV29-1,CSVVGLSLNTEAFF,TGCAGCGTTGTGGGCTTGTCTCTGAACACTGAAGCTTTCTTT
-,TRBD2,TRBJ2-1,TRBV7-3,CASSLKAGDNEQFF,TGTGCCAGCAGCTTAAAAGCGGGGGACAATGAGCAGTTCTTC
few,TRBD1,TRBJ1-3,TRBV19,CASGQESGNTIYF,TGTGCCAGCGGACAGGAGTCGGGAAACACCATATATTTT
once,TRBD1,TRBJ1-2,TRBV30,CACSTGGTYGYTF,TGTGCCTGTTCGACAGGGGGTACCTATGGCTACACCTTC
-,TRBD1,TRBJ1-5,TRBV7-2,CASSLTGQPQRAQHF,TGTGCCAGCAGCTTAACGGGACAGCCTCAAAGGGCCCAGCATTTT
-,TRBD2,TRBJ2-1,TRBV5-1,CASSQWGGINEQFF,TGCGCCAGCAGCCAGTGGGGGGGGATCAATGAGCAGTTCTTC
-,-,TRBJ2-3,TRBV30,CAWSALNTQYF,TGTGCCTGGAGTGCCCTAAATACGCAGTATTTT
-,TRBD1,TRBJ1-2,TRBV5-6,CASSLLGRGPGYTF,TGTGCCAGCAGCTTGTTGGGCAGGGGGCCCGGCTACACCTTC
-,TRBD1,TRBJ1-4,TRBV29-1,CSVEGNRGLFF,TGCAGCGTTGAGGGTAACAGGGGACTGTTTTTT
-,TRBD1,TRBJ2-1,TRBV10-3,CAINSRDRGYEQFF,TGTGCCATCAACTCCCGGGACAGGGGATATGAGCAGTTCTTC
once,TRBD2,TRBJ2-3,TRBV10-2,CASSSRLAGSADTQYF,TGCGCCAGCAGTTCCAGACTAGCGGGCTCCGCAGATACGCAGTATTTT
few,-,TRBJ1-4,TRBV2,CATQTPGANEKLFF,TGTGCCACCCAAACTCCGGGAGCTAATGAAAAACTGTTTTTT
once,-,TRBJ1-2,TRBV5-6,CASSSRGGRADGYTF,TGTGCCAGCAGCTCCCGAGGGGGGAGGGCGGATGGCTACACCTTC
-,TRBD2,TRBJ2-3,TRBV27,CASSPILAGGADTQYF,TGTGCCAGCAGTCCCATCCTAGCGGGGGGGGCAGATACGCAGTATTTT
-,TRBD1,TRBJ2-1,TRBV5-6,CASSDGQEEFF,TGTGCCAGCAGCGATGGACAGGAGGAGTTCTTC
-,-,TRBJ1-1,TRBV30,CAWRKGGGGAEAFF,TGTGCCTGGCGTAAGGGCGGAGGCGGCGCTGAAGCTTTCTTT
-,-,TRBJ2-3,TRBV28,CASSFRAFSTQYF,TGTGCCAGCAGTTTCAGGGCTTTTAGCACGCAGTATTTT
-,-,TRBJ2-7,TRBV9,CASSVAPGSSDEQYF,TGTGCCAGCAGCGTAGCACCCGGGAGTAGCGACGAGCAGTACTTC
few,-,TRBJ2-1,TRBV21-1,CASSKASGSDNEQFF,TGTGCCAGCAGCAAAGCATCCGGGTCGGACAATGAGCAGTTCTTC
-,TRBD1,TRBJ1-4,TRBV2,CASREDRATNEKLFF,TGTGCCAGCAGGGAGGACAGGGCGACTAATGAAAAACTGTTTTTT